This TCR beta chain was sequenced in a study of long-term antiretroviral therapy in people with HIV. Study summary: Collection of the earliest samples took place about a decade ahead of the 2015 immediate-ART recommendation.

Details on this clone: Its target is unknown.

The assay used was immunoSEQ (version v3.0), run at survey level. The repertoire was sequenced with immunoSEQ multiplex PCR; TCRdb's copy has only in-frame clones and lacks some. The table records about 30,000 clones, 75% to 90% of them present only once. Post-ART PBMC samples numbered at least two per donor, and pre-ART ones at least one. Study results and caveats: HIV repertoire CDR3 lengths ranged less widely than those of controls. Blood, drawn from about 2004 to 2018, may reflect older ART regimens.

This CDR3 has 12 residues. Germline CDR1 is LNHNV and CDR2 is YYDKDF (reference sequence). V shed 6 bases and J shed 8 bases, with 11 bases lying between them. This TCR derives from a man over 45 with HIV. V gene TRBV15 combines with J gene TRBJ2-1, with a possible D match to TRBD2 (7 bases). The sequenced sample was unsorted PBMCs, obtained around 5 years before starting antiretroviral therapy. CDR3 loop: CATRKGGDEQFF. The CDR3 nucleotides read TGTGCCACCAGAAAGGGGGGGGATGAGCAGTTCTTC.